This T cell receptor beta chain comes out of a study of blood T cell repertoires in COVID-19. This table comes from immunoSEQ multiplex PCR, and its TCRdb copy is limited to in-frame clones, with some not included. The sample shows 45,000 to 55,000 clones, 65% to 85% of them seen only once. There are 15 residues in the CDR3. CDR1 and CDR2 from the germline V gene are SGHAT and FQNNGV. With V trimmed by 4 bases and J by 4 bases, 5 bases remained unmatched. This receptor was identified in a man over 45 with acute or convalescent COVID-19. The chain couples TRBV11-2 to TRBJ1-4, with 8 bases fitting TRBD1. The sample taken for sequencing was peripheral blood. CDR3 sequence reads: CASSSGQGLNEKLFF. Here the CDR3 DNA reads TGTGCCAGCAGCTCTGGACAGGGACTTAATGAAAAACTGTTTTTT.